A single sample gave rise to the 22 T cell receptor beta chains below, sequenced in a study of blood T cell repertoires in COVID-19 (dated by TCRdb to about 2020). The library was built by means of the immunoSEQ multiplex PCR assay. TCRdb carries this immuneACCESS record with in-frame sequences only. Its versions omit some clonotypes, under half of them owing to an unresolved V gene in the studies checked, with the rest unexplained. For this sample there are about 150,000 clones; 84% appear just once. In total, the top ten clones hold less than 3% of the sample. The source material was peripheral blood. The receptors were gathered from a woman at least 80 years old with COVID-19, enrolled during active disease.

The genes are TRBV11-2 and TRBJ2-7, with D possibly TRBD1 on 8 matching bases. CDR3 length: 16 residues. V lost 3 bases to trimming and J lost 6 bases, with 21 bases between them. From germline, CDR1 is SGHAT and CDR2 FQNNGV. The CDR3 sequence is CASSLSPRTGRGEQYF. For the CDR3, the DNA is TGTGCCAGCAGCTTGTCTCCGAGGACAGGGAGGGGCGAGCAGTACTTC. Variable domain in full (rest from reference TRBV11-2 and TRBJ2-7): EAGVAQSPRYKIIEKRQSVAFWCNPISGHATLYWYQQILGQGPKLLIQFQNNGVVDDSQLPKDRFSAERLKGVDSTLKIQPAKLEDSAVYLCASSLSPRTGRGEQYFGPGTRLTVT.

The chain recombines TRBV20-1 with TRBJ1-4, with no clear D. Trimming pared 3 bases from V and 7 bases from J, leaving 15 bases between. The CDR3 sequence is 14 residues long. Looked up from germline, CDR1 is DFQATT and CDR2 is SNEGSKA (reference sequence). In DNA form, the CDR3 reads TGCAGTGCTAGTTGGGGATCTGGGAGTGAAAAACTGTTTTTT. As protein: CSASWGSGSEKLFF.

This clone was detected only a few times. The V and J genes are TRBV30 and TRBJ2-1; D unresolved. Germline V gene sequence: CDR1 GTSNPN, CDR2 SVGIG (reference sequence). V was trimmed by 5 bases and J by 1 base, leaving 6 bases between them. The CDR3 has 12 residues. CDR3 region: CAWGRSYNEQFF. The CDR3 DNA is TGTGCCTGGGGTCGTTCCTACAATGAGCAGTTCTTC. The full variable domain, its missing parts supplied by reference TRBV30 and TRBJ2-1, is SQTIHQWPATLVQPVGSPLSLECTVEGTSNPNLYWYRQAAGRGLQLLFYSVGIGQISSEVPQNLSASRPQDRQFILSSKKLLLSDSGFYLCAWGRSYNEQFFGPGTRLTVL.

This clone has a single count. CDR3 loop: CASSRSDRDNGYTF. The DNA for the CDR3 is TGTGCCAGCAGCCGATCGGACAGGGACAATGGCTACACCTTC. V and J are TRBV3-1 (or the pseudogene TRBV3-2) and TRBJ1-2, with 8 nucleotides matching TRBD1. The CDR3 has 14 amino acids. In germline, CDR1 is LGHDT, CDR2 YNNKEL (reference sequence). With 4 bases clipped from V and 6 bases from J, the junction kept 7 bases outside the gene matches.

This chain links TRBV4-1 with TRBJ2-3; maybe TRBD2 (5 bases). The germline V gene has CDR1 MGHRA and CDR2 YSYEKL. This CDR3 has 18 residues. Trimming took off 1 base at V and 2 bases at J, with 19 bases between the two ends. The CDR3 spells CASSQAYPGGGFTDTQYF. CDR3 coding DNA: TGCGCCAGCAGCCAAGCATATCCCGGCGGAGGTTTCACAGATACGCAGTATTTT.

V usage is TRBV6-2 or TRBV6-3 and J usage is TRBJ2-3; 10 nucleotides agree with TRBD2. V gave up 2 bases and J gave up 3 bases; unmatched junction bases: 14. Germline V gene data show CDR1 as MNHEY and CDR2 as SVGEGT. The CDR3 runs to 19 residues. The CDR3: CASSYRPAGGPIGTDTQYF. The DNA for the CDR3 is TGTGCCAGCAGTTACCGTCCAGCGGGGGGGCCGATTGGGACAGATACGCAGTATTTT.

The chain carries TRBV19 and TRBJ1-5; maybe TRBD1 (5 bases). The CDR3 totals 13 residues. CDR1 and CDR2 from the germline V gene are LNHDA and SQIVND (reference sequence). V shed 4 bases and J shed 5 bases, with 9 bases lying between them. The CDR3 loop reads CASSTGSDQPQHF. The CDR3 coding sequence is TGTGCCAGTAGTACAGGGTCTGATCAGCCCCAGCATTTT. Filled out from reference TRBV19 and TRBJ1-5, the complete variable domain reads DGGITQSPKYLFRKEGQNVTLSCEQNLNHDAMYWYRQDPGQGLRLIYYSQIVNDFQKGDIAEGYSVSREKKESFPLTVTSAQKNPTAFYLCASSTGSDQPQHFGDGTRLSIL.

This chain connects TRBV15 to TRBJ1-4; possibly TRBD1 for D (6 bases). CDR1 and CDR2 from the germline V gene are LNHNV and YYDKDF (reference sequence). The V end was cut by 4 bases, the J end by 8 bases, with 23 bases between. The CDR3 length is 17 residues. This CDR3 is CATSITTGGGGREKLFF. For the CDR3, the DNA is TGTGCCACCAGCATAACGACCGGGGGCGGGGGTAGGGAAAAACTGTTTTTT. The complete variable domain, with remaining parts taken from reference TRBV15 and TRBJ1-4, reads DAMVIQNPRYQVTQFGKPVTLSCSQTLNHNVMYWYQQKSSQAPKLLFHYYDKDFNNEADTPDNFQSRRPNTSFCFLDIRSPGLGDTAMYLCATSITTGGGGREKLFFGSGTQLSVL.

This chain links TRBV27 with TRBJ2-3, with a possible D match to TRBD2 (5 bases). The CDR3 spans 16 residues. In germline, CDR1 is MNHEY, CDR2 SMNVEV (reference sequence). With 5 bases removed from V and 0 bases from J, the gap between germline ends came to 15 bases. This CDR3 is CASSPKLVLSTDTQYF. CDR3 sequence (DNA): TGTGCCAGCAGTCCCAAACTAGTACTGAGCACAGATACGCAGTATTTT.

This sequence joins TRBV28 and TRBJ1-2, with 11 bases fitting TRBD1. The CDR3 is made up of 15 amino acids. J gave up 4 bases and V 4 bases, and 5 bases lay outside the gene matches. Germline lookup yields CDR1 MDHEN and CDR2 SYDVKM. The CDR3 spells CASSSVGTGGYGYTF. In DNA form, the CDR3 reads TGTGCCAGCAGTTCGGTAGGGACAGGGGGCTATGGCTACACCTTC.

The V and J genes are TRBV5-1 and TRBJ2-5; 7 positions match TRBD1. The CDR3 runs 13 residues. V lost 3 bases and J lost 4; bases outside the gene matches: 3. Germline assignment: CDR1 SGHRS and CDR2 YFSETQ. The CDR3 here is CASSSGQRETQYF. The CDR3 DNA sequence: TGCGCCAGCAGCTCGGGACAGAGAGAGACCCAGTACTTC.

This rearrangement joins TRBV4-1 to TRBJ2-3; 7 bases are shared with TRBD1. The germline gives CDR1 MGHRA, CDR2 YSYEKL. The CDR3 contains 19 residues. V dropped 2 bases and J dropped 1; count of bases not matched to a gene: 15. CDR3 loop: CASSQSLRTGELGTDTQYF. The CDR3 DNA is TGCGCCAGCAGCCAATCCCTCCGGACAGGTGAGTTGGGCACAGATACGCAGTATTTT.

The rearrangement joins TRBV2 to TRBJ2-2; TRBD2 might be the D (5 bases). Trimming pared 4 bases from V and 6 bases from J, leaving 12 bases between. The CDR3 consists of 14 residues. Germline V gene data show CDR1 as SNHLY and CDR2 as FYNNEI. The chain's CDR3 is CASSVRLIAGELFF. The CDR3 coding sequence is TGTGCCAGCAGTGTGAGACTAATCGCCGGGGAGCTGTTTTTT.

The chain is built from TRBV20-1 and TRBJ2-3, with D perhaps TRBD1 (6 bases). The CDR3 spans 16 residues. With 3 bases removed from V and 5 bases from J, the gap between germline ends came to 21 bases. Germline CDR1 DFQATT, CDR2 SNEGSKA (reference sequence). The CDR3 nucleotides read TGCAGTGCTAGTAAAGCGAGGGGGTCTAATAAAGATACGCAGTATTTT. Encoded protein: CSASKARGSNKDTQYF.

The CDR3 loop reads CASSLKRGASTDTQYF. As DNA, the CDR3 is TGTGCCAGCTCACTCAAGCGGGGGGCTAGCACAGATACGCAGTATTTT. The chain combines TRBV18 with TRBJ2-3; 9 nucleotides match TRBD2. The CDR3 spans 16 residues. Germline V lookup: CDR1 KGHSH, CDR2 LQKENI. Trimming at V came to 4 bases and at J to 0 bases, leaving 5 bases not matched to a gene.

A single count supports this clone. This chain joins TRBV7-9 and TRBJ2-7, with D maybe TRBD2 (5 bases). The CDR3 spans 17 residues. Germline CDR1 reads SEHNR; CDR2 reads FQNEAQ (reference sequence). V lost 5 bases and J 3 bases, leaving 23 bases between the germline ends. CDR3 nucleotide sequence: TGTGCCAGCAGCCCGATGGGAGTCGGGGTCCTCGTCTACGAGCAGTACTTC. Translation gives CASSPMGVGVLVYEQYF.

The chain links TRBV19 to TRBJ2-1, with 9 nucleotides matching TRBD2. Germline lookup yields CDR1 LNHDA and CDR2 SQIVND (reference sequence). CDR3 size: 18 residues. Germline trimming cut 7 bases from V and 7 bases from J; bases unmatched to any gene: 20. CDR3 residues: CASTGRVLAGDPGNEQFF. CDR3 bases: TGTGCCAGTACAGGCAGGGTATTAGCGGGAGACCCAGGTAATGAGCAGTTCTTC.

V usage is TRBV6-2 or TRBV6-3 and J usage is TRBJ2-2; no clear D. V shed 5 bases and J shed 4 bases, with 14 bases lying between them. The length of the CDR3 is 15 residues. Germline V gene data show CDR1 as MNHEY and CDR2 as SVGEGT. This CDR3 reads CASSPLLLATGELFF. The DNA for the CDR3 is TGTGCCAGCAGTCCCCTCCTCTTAGCCACCGGGGAGCTGTTTTTT.

The J gene is TRBJ1-5, the V gene TRBV6-6; 8 bases line up with TRBD1. The CDR3 covers 16 residues. CDR1 MNHNY and CDR2 SVGAGI come from the germline V gene (reference sequence). With 6 bases clipped from V and 4 bases from J, the junction kept 11 bases outside the gene matches. The CDR3 reads CASRSYGQGRNQPQHF. As DNA, the CDR3 is TGTGCCAGCAGGTCCTATGGACAGGGAAGAAATCAGCCCCAGCATTTT.

V and J are TRBV27 and TRBJ2-7; a possible D gene is TRBD1 (6 bases). Germline loops: CDR1 MNHEY, CDR2 SMNVEV (reference sequence). The V and J ends lost 2 bases and 3 bases respectively, with 20 bases between them. The CDR3 sequence is 17 residues long. Here the CDR3 DNA reads TGTGCCAGCAGTTTAGATCCCCTCAGGGGTAATCTCTACGAGCAGTACTTC. The encoded protein is CASSLDPLRGNLYEQYF.

V is TRBV6-1 and J is TRBJ1-2, with a possible D match to TRBD1 (6 bases). Germline V lookup: CDR1 MNHNS, CDR2 SASEGT. The CDR3 extends over 13 amino acids. With 2 bases removed from V and 7 bases from J, the gap between germline ends came to 11 bases. In nucleotides, the CDR3 is TGTGCCAGCAGTGAAACGGGGGGCACTGGCTACACCTTC. It is translated as CASSETGGTGYTF.

This chain connects TRBV28 to TRBJ1-2, with 7 bases aligning to TRBD1. There are 16 residues in the CDR3. Germline CDR1 MDHEN, CDR2 SYDVKM. The ends lost 5 bases at V and 2 bases at J; junction bases unmatched: 11. The CDR3 coding sequence is TGTGCCAGCAGTCTGAATTCCGGGACAGACAACTATGGCTACACCTTC. It specifies CASSLNSGTDNYGYTF.